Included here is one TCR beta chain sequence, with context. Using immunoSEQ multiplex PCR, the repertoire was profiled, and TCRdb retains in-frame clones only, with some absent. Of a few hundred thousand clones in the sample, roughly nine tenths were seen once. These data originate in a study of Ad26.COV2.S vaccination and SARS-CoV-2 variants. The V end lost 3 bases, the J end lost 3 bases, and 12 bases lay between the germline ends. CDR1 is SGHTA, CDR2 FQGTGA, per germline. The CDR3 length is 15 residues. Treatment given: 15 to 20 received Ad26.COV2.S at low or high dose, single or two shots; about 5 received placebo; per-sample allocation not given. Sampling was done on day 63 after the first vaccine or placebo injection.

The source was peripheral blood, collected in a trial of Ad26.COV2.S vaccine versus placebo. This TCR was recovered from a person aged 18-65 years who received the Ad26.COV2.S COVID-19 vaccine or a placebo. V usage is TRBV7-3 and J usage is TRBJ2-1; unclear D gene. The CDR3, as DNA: TGTGCCAGCAGCTTTGTCGCCAAGGGCTACAATGAGCAGTTCTTC. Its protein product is CASSFVAKGYNEQFF.